One and the same sample provided the 7 T cell receptor beta chains below, sequenced in a study of blood T cells in healthy people across ages. Through a sample-barcoded 5' primer and a J-beta primer mix, a second PCR was run for roughly 6 to 12 cycles. MiXCR, run by TCRdb on the 5' RACE reads, gives a single entry per CDR3 protein. The repertoire holds roughly 1,800,000 distinct CDR3 sequences, with around half as singletons. The sequenced sample consisted of blood. The receptors derive from a woman aged 35 to 49 in good health.

The chain couples TRBV10-2 to TRBJ2-2; 11 bases line up with TRBD2. V shed 6 bases and J 4 bases; nucleotides not matched to a gene: 4. The CDR3 sequence is 15 residues long. The germline V gene has CDR1 WSHSY and CDR2 SAAADI. The CDR3 sequence: CASRVAGGPTGELFF. The CDR3 nucleotides read TGCGCCAGCAGGGTAGCGGGGGGGCCCACCGGGGAGCTGTTTTTT.

The sample holds a few counts of this clonotype. Relative to the germline gene, one junction end is altered; a read error may explain this. The chain uses TRBV4-3 and TRBJ1-4, with unresolved D. Germline CDR1 reads LGHNA; CDR2 reads YSLEER. This CDR3 spans 15 amino acids. The CDR3 DNA reads as TGCGCCAGCAGCCAAGTTCGGGCTCCTAACGAAAAACTGTTTTTT. Translation gives CASSQVRAPNEKLFF.

This clonotype has only a few counts. This chain uses TRBV20-1 with TRBJ1-2, with D maybe TRBD1 (5 bases). Trimming pared 4 bases from V and 2 bases from J, leaving 14 bases between. This CDR3 spans 14 amino acids. The germline V gene has CDR1 DFQATT and CDR2 SNEGSKA (reference sequence). This chain's CDR3 is CSAIPWTPNYGYTF. CDR3 DNA sequence: TGCAGTGCTATCCCGTGGACACCCAACTATGGCTACACCTTC.

This clonotype has just a few counts. Written as DNA, the CDR3 is TGCAGCGGGGGATCTACTTCTGGGAACACTGAAGCTTTCTTT. Protein sequence: CSGGSTSGNTEAFF. This rearrangement joins TRBV29-1 to TRBJ1-1, with D unresolved. In germline, CDR1 is SQVTM, CDR2 ANQGSEA. The CDR3 has 14 residues. V gave up 7 bases and J gave up 1 base, with 16 bases separating them.

The J gene is TRBJ2-1, the V gene TRBV29-1, with 7 positions matching TRBD1. V shed 5 bases, J shed 2 bases, and the junction held 6 bases outside the gene matches. The CDR3 is 14 amino acids. The germline gives CDR1 SQVTM, CDR2 ANQGSEA. The CDR3 DNA is TGCAGCGTTCCCGGGACAGAGGCCTACAATGAGCAGTTCTTC. Translated, it gives CSVPGTEAYNEQFF.

The CDR3 protein is CASSDSSGGRETQYF. The CDR3, as DNA: TGTGCCAGCAGTGACTCTAGCGGGGGCCGGGAGACCCAGTACTTC. The chain employs TRBV2 and TRBJ2-5; 10 nucleotides agree with TRBD2. Germline V gene lookup returns CDR1 SNHLY and CDR2 FYNNEI. The CDR3 consists of 15 residues. V was clipped by 3 bases and J by 5 bases; unmatched bases: 6.

This clonotype showed up just a few times. V gene TRBV19 combines with J gene TRBJ2-3; maybe TRBD1 (6 bases). CDR1 LNHDA and CDR2 SQIVND come from the germline V gene (reference sequence). This CDR3 region has 14 residues. The V gene lost 7 bases and the J gene lost 2 bases, with 13 bases spanning the gap. CDR3 protein: CASTHDRYTDTQYF. The CDR3 nucleotides are TGTGCCAGTACCCACGACAGGTACACAGATACGCAGTATTTT. Filled out from reference TRBV19 and TRBJ2-3, the complete variable domain reads DGGITQSPKYLFRKEGQNVTLSCEQNLNHDAMYWYRQDPGQGLRLIYYSQIVNDFQKGDIAEGYSVSREKKESFPLTVTSAQKNPTAFYLCASTHDRYTDTQYFGPGTRLTVL.